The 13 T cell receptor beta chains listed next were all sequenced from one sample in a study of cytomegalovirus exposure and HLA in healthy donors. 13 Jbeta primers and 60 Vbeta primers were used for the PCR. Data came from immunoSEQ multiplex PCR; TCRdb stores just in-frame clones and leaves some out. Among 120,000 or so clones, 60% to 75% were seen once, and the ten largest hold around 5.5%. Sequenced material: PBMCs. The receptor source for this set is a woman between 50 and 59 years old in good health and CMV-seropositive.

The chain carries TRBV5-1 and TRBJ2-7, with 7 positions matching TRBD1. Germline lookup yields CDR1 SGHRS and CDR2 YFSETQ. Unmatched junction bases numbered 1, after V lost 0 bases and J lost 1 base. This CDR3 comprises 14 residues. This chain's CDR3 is CASSLGQGSYEQYF. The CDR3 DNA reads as TGCGCCAGCAGCTTGGGACAGGGATCCTACGAGCAGTACTTC.

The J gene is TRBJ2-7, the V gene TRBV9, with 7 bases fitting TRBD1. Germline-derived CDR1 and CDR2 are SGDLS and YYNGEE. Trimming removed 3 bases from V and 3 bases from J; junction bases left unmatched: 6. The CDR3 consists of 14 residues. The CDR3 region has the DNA TGTGCCAGCAGCGCCGGGACAGCCCTCTACGAGCAGTACTTC. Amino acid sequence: CASSAGTALYEQYF.

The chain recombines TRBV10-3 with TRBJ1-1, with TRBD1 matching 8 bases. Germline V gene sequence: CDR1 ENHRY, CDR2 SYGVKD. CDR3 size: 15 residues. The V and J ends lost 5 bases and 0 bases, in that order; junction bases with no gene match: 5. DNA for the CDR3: TGTGCCATCAGTCGACAGGGGACCATGAACACTGAAGCTTTCTTT. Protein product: CAISRQGTMNTEAFF.

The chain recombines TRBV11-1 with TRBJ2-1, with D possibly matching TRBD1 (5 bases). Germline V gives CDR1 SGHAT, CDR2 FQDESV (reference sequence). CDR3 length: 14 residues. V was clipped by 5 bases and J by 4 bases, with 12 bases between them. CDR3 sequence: CASSPLDKYNEQFF. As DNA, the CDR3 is TGTGCCAGCAGCCCATTGGACAAGTACAATGAGCAGTTCTTC.

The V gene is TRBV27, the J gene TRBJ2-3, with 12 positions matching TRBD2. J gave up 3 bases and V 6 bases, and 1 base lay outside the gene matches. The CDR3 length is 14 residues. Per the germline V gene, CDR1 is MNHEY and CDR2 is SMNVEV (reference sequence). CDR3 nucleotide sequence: TGTGCCAGCAGGACTAGCGGGGGAACAGATACGCAGTATTTT. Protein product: CASRTSGGTDTQYF.

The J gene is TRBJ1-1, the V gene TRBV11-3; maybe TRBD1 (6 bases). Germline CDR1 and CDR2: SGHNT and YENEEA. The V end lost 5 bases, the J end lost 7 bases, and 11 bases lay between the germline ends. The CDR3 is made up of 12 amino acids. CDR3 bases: TGTGCCAGCAGCGCGGGGGGGCGTGAAGCTTTCTTT. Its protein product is CASSAGGREAFF.

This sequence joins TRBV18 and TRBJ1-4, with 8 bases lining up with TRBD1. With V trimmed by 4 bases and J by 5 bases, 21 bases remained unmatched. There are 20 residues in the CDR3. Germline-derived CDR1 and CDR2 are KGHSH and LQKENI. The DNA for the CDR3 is TGTGCCAGCTCACGCTCCCGACAGGGGCCGTCGCGCTTATCCAATGAAAAACTGTTTTTT. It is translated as CASSRSRQGPSRLSNEKLFF.

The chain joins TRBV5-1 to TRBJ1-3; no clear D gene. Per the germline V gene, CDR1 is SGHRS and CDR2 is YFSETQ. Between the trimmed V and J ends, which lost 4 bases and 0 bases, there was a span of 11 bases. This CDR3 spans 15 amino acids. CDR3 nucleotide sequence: TGCGCCAGCAGCCCCTCAGGATTCTCTGGAAACACCATATATTTT. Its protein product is CASSPSGFSGNTIYF. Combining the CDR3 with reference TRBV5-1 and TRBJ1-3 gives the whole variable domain KAGVTQTPRYLIKTRGQQVTLSCSPISGHRSVSWYQQTPGQGLQFLFEYFSETQRNKGNFPGRFSGRQFSNSRSEMNVSTLELGDSALYLCASSPSGFSGNTIYFGEGSWLTVV.

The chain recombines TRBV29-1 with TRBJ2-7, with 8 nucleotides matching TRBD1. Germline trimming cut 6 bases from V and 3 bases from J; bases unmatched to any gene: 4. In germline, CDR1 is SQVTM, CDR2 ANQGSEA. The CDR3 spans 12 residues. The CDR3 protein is CSVRTGSYEQYF. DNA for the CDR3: TGCAGCGTCCGGACAGGGAGCTACGAGCAGTACTTC.

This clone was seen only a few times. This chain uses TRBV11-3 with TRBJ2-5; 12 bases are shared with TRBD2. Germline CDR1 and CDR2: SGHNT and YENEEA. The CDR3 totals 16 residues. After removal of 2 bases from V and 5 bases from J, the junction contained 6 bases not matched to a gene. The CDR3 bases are TGTGCCAGCAGCTTACGACTAGCGGGGGAGGGTGAGACCCAGTACTTC. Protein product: CASSLRLAGEGETQYF.

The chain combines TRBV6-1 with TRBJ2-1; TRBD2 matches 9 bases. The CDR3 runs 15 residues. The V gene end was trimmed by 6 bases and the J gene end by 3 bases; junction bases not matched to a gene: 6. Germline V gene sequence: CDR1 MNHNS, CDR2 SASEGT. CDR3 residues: CASRGGGDGYNEQFF. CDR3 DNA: TGTGCCAGCAGGGGCGGGGGGGATGGCTACAATGAGCAGTTCTTC.

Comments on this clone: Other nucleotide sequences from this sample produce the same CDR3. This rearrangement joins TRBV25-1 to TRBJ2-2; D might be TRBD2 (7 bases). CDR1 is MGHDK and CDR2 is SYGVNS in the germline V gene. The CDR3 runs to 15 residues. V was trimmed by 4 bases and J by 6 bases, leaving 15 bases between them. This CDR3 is CASSAVGGGAGELFF. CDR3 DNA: TGTGCCAGCAGTGCCGTGGGGGGGGGCGCCGGGGAGCTGTTTTTT.

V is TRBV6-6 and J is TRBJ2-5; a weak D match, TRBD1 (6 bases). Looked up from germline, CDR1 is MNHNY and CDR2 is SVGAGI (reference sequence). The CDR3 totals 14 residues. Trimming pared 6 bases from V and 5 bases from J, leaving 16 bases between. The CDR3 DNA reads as TGTGCCAGCAGAGAGACAGGAGGTGGGGAGACCCAGTACTTC. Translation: CASRETGGGETQYF.